The clone carrying this TCR beta chain was seen a handful of times. Its antigen remains unknown. The source of the sample is a study of human T cells and chemical hapten exposure. Overall study: Patches with 0.01% DPC went on the upper back, and the tests were read at 6 days.

Overall study findings and caveats: Because they had alopecia, donors may respond immunologically unlike healthy people. Expanded TCRs created a significantly greater count of big CDR3 similarity clusters than controls did. TCRs exceeding 1 in 1000 frequency stayed unchanged with DPC sensitization.

The CDR3 is 12 residues long. V lost 6 bases and J lost 5, with 10 bases in between. TCRdb re-called the RACE reads through MiXCR, storing one row per CDR3 protein. The sample consists of more than 80,000 distinct CDR3 sequences, less than 15% of them appearing once. Regarding time point: pre-sensitization, week 0. Described treatment: therapeutic diphenylcyclopropenone sensitization with weekly scalp DPC. This TCR came from a woman aged 50 to 65 with alopecia areata. Some clones in this sample may be carry-over from other donors' samples. The specimen comprised whole blood, sampled in connection with sensitization to the hapten diphenylcyclopropenone (DPC). V and J are TRBV12-3 or TRBV12-4 and TRBJ2-5, with D tentatively TRBD1 (6 bases). The CDR3 protein is CASRAQGETQYF. Written as DNA, the CDR3 is TGTGCCAGCAGGGCCCAGGGGGAGACCCAGTACTTC.